Presented here are 30 T cell receptor beta chains from one specimen sequenced in a study of T-cell memory formation after mild COVID-19. TCRdb re-called the 5' RACE reads through MiXCR, storing one row per CDR3 protein. Of around 530,000 distinct CDR3 sequences in the sample, 20% to 25% are singletons; the top ten hold 8.4%. What was sequenced was PBMCs or a T cell subset sorted from them (not recorded which). The source of these receptors is an adult woman who had mild COVID-19 (a few samples of this study predate the infection). Cell type and time point are not known.

This clonotype was counted a few times. The DNA for the CDR3 is TGCGCCAGCAGCTTGGGAGACACCGTTTCGGGCAATCAGCCCCAGCATTTT. Protein sequence: CASSLGDTVSGNQPQHF. The V gene is TRBV5-1, the J gene TRBJ1-5, with no clear D. CDR1 is SGHRS and CDR2 is YFSETQ in the germline V gene. V lost 0 bases and J 2 bases, leaving 15 bases between the germline ends. The CDR3 has 17 amino acids.

The rearrangement joins TRBV5-1 to TRBJ1-5; 10 bases line up with TRBD1. With V trimmed by 4 bases and J by 6 bases, 4 bases remained unmatched. Germline-derived CDR1 and CDR2 are SGHRS and YFSETQ. The CDR3 extends over 14 amino acids. The chain's CDR3 is CASSPTGGLQPQHF. The CDR3 DNA reads TGCGCCAGCAGCCCGACAGGGGGCCTTCAGCCCCAGCATTTT.

This clonotype showed up many times. This sequence joins TRBV12-3 or TRBV12-4 and TRBJ1-3; D not resolved. CDR3 length equals 15 residues. The ends were cut back, 2 bases at V and 1 base at J, with 9 bases in the middle. In DNA, the CDR3 is TGTGCCAGCAGTTTATCTGGGGTTTCTGGAAACACCATATATTTT. Translation gives CASSLSGVSGNTIYF.

The chain carries TRBV5-1 and TRBJ2-2; D gene ambiguous. Looked up from germline, CDR1 is SGHRS and CDR2 is YFSETQ. V was pared by 6 bases and J by 3 bases, with 9 bases between. This CDR3 comprises 13 residues. The CDR3 DNA is TGCGCCAGCAAGGTGGGGTACACCGGGGAGCTGTTTTTT. It is translated as CASKVGYTGELFF.

The rearrangement uses TRBV30 and TRBJ1-4; no firm D call. Germline lookup yields CDR1 GTSNPN and CDR2 SVGIG (reference sequence). Trimming took off 1 base at V and 7 bases at J, with 10 bases between the two ends. The CDR3 is 13 amino acids. CDR3 coding DNA: TGTGCCTGGAGTGGAAAGGCACCTGAAAAACTGTTTTTT. Its protein is CAWSGKAPEKLFF.

This clonotype has just a few counts. J is TRBJ2-6 and V is TRBV10-3; maybe TRBD2 (5 bases). The V gene's germline CDR1 is ENHRY and CDR2 SYGVKD. The ends were cut back, 2 bases at V and 2 bases at J, with 19 bases in the middle. The CDR3 runs to 19 residues. For the CDR3, the DNA is TGTGCCATCAGTGAGCCTAGTTTGAGGGTTGGGGCTGGGGCCAACGTCCTGACTTTC. Protein sequence: CAISEPSLRVGAGANVLTF.

This chain joins TRBV7-6 and TRBJ2-7; D is possibly TRBD1 (7 bases). The germline V gene has CDR1 SGHVS and CDR2 FNYEAQ. Trimming removed 5 bases from V and 3 bases from J, with 17 bases in between. The CDR3 has 15 amino acids. The CDR3 sequence: CASSPNRGGLYEQYF. Here the CDR3 DNA reads TGTGCCAGCAGCCCAAACAGGGGAGGCCTCTACGAGCAGTACTTC.

V gene TRBV7-8 combines with J gene TRBJ2-5, with 8 bases fitting TRBD1. This CDR3 has 15 residues. Germline V CDR1 and CDR2: SGHVS, FQNEAQ. Trimming at V came to 5 bases and at J to 3 bases, leaving 8 bases not matched to a gene. The CDR3 DNA sequence: TGTGCCAGCAGCACCCAGACAGGGGCTGAAGAGACCCAGTACTTC. This translates into CASSTQTGAEETQYF. Complete variable domain (other parts from reference TRBV7-8 and TRBJ2-5): GAGVSQSPRYKVAKRGQDVALRCDPISGHVSLFWYQQALGQGPEFLTYFQNEAQLDKSGLPSDRFFAERPEGSVSTLKIQRTQQEDSAVYLCASSTQTGAEETQYFGPGTRLLVL.

The chain is built from TRBV6-6 and TRBJ2-7; perhaps TRBD1 as D (6 bases). The ends were cut back, 6 bases at V and 1 base at J, with 10 bases in the middle. Germline CDR1 MNHNY, CDR2 SVGAGI (reference sequence). This CDR3 is built from 13 residues. CDR3 residues: CASRYRVSYEQYF. The CDR3 DNA follows: TGTGCCAGCAGATACAGGGTTTCCTACGAGCAGTACTTC.

This clonotype was detected only a few times. The CDR3 DNA reads as TGTGCCAGCAGCTTAGTACCCGGGTCCTACGAGCAGTACTTC. This encodes CASSLVPGSYEQYF. The genes are TRBV7-2 and TRBJ2-7, with no clear D. CDR3 length: 14 amino acids. Deletions cut 1 base from V and 1 base from J, with 8 bases between. Germline CDR1 is SGHTA and CDR2 is FQGNSA.

V gene TRBV5-5 combines with J gene TRBJ2-7; D is ambiguous. The germline V and J ends were trimmed by 0 bases and 2 bases, with 9 bases remaining between them. The CDR3 covers 14 residues. Germline V gives CDR1 SGHKS, CDR2 YYEKEE (reference sequence). CDR3 DNA: TGTGCCAGCAGCTTGGTGGCTACCGCCTACGAGCAGTACTTC. Protein: CASSLVATAYEQYF.

This clonotype has more than one count but fewer than ten. The V and J genes are TRBV5-5 and TRBJ2-2; 12 bases map to TRBD2. This CDR3 spans 15 amino acids. Germline V CDR1 and CDR2: SGHKS, YYEKEE (reference sequence). V trimming: 4 bases; J trimming: 7 bases; junction bases outside the gene matches: 5. The CDR3 loop is CASSITSGGHGELFF. The CDR3, as DNA: TGTGCCAGCAGCATTACTAGCGGGGGGCACGGGGAGCTGTTTTTT.

The V call is TRBV12-3 or TRBV12-4, the J call TRBJ1-2; no reliable D call. Trimming removed 3 bases from V and 5 bases from J, with 13 bases in between. CDR3 length: 14 amino acids. The CDR3: CASSLSDSTYGYTF. CDR3 nucleotide sequence: TGTGCCAGCAGTTTGTCAGACTCTACTTATGGCTACACCTTC.

The CDR3 DNA reads as TGTGCCAGCAGTTTCAGCGGCCTGTTCGGGGGGGTCACAGATACGCAGTATTTT. Protein product: CASSFSGLFGGVTDTQYF. The rearrangement joins TRBV6-5 to TRBJ2-3; 8 nucleotides align to TRBD2. The CDR3 has 18 amino acids. The germline V gene has CDR1 MNHEY and CDR2 SVGAGI. V lost 4 bases, J lost 2 bases, and 14 bases stayed unmatched.

This clonotype has only a few counts. The chain employs TRBV18 and TRBJ1-2; D is uncertain. The CDR3 totals 14 residues. V was cut by 3 bases and J by 4 bases, with 12 bases left in between. The germline V gene encodes CDR1 KGHSH and CDR2 LQKENI. CDR3 sequence (DNA): TGTGCCAGCTCACCGATAACCTTAATCTATGGCTACACCTTC. Protein sequence: CASSPITLIYGYTF. Drawing the rest from reference TRBV18 and TRBJ1-2, the complete variable domain is NAGVMQNPRHLVRRRGQEARLRCSPMKGHSHVYWYRQLPEEGLKFMVYLQKENIIDESGMPKERFSAEFPKEGPSILRIQQVVRGDSAAYFCASSPITLIYGYTFGSGTRLTVV.

A few counts support this clonotype. V gene TRBV7-9 combines with J gene TRBJ2-3, with D possibly being TRBD2 (5 bases). CDR1 is SEHNR and CDR2 is FQNEAQ in the germline V gene (reference sequence). The V and J ends lost 5 bases and 4 bases respectively, with 22 bases between them. The CDR3 covers 17 residues. CDR3 sequence (DNA): TGTGCCAGCAGCACGAACGTACTAGTGACGGCGGCAGATACGCAGTATTTT. Protein sequence: CASSTNVLVTAADTQYF.

V and J are TRBV9 and TRBJ2-2; D remains ambiguous. The CDR3 is 15 amino acids. The germline gives CDR1 SGDLS, CDR2 YYNGEE. The germline V and J ends were trimmed by 0 bases and 6 bases, with 12 bases remaining between them. The CDR3 region is CASSVVSGLAGELFF. The CDR3 nucleotides read TGTGCCAGCAGCGTAGTGTCCGGGTTAGCCGGGGAGCTGTTTTTT.

This chain joins TRBV2 and TRBJ1-5; D is perhaps TRBD1 (5 bases). The CDR3 totals 14 residues. Trimming took 5 bases from V and 7 from J, leaving 15 bases between them. Germline CDR1 reads SNHLY; CDR2 reads FYNNEI. In DNA form, the CDR3 reads TGTGCCAGCAGTTTCGGGGCTAGAGGACAGCCCCAGCATTTT. Its translation: CASSFGARGQPQHF.

V usage is TRBV5-1 and J usage is TRBJ2-6, with D maybe TRBD2 (6 bases). The CDR3 contains 15 residues. Trimming took 5 bases from V and 0 from J, leaving 9 bases between them. CDR1 is SGHRS and CDR2 is YFSETQ in the germline V gene. The CDR3 sequence is CASSSGVSGANVLTF. The CDR3 DNA reads TGCGCCAGCAGTTCGGGAGTCTCTGGGGCCAACGTCCTGACTTTC.

The gene calls are TRBV25-1 and TRBJ1-1; D unresolved. With 4 bases removed from V and 1 base from J, the gap between germline ends came to 7 bases. Germline assignment: CDR1 MGHDK and CDR2 SYGVNS. This CDR3 contains 13 residues. CDR3 DNA sequence: TGTGCCAGCAGTGCTCCGGGGAACACTGAAGCTTTCTTT. Its translation: CASSAPGNTEAFF.

Written as DNA, the CDR3 is TGTGCCAGCAGTTTACGCGGCGGGGGCCTCACAGATACGCAGTATTTT. Translation gives CASSLRGGGLTDTQYF. V is TRBV12-3 or TRBV12-4 and J is TRBJ2-3, with D possibly TRBD2 on 7 matching bases. The CDR3 is made up of 16 amino acids. Trimming removed 2 bases at V and 2 bases at J, with 14 bases between.

The rearrangement links TRBV23-1 to TRBJ2-4; no reliable D call. TRBV23-1 qualifies as an ORF whose function is uncertain. V was cut by 4 bases and J by 1 base, with 11 bases left in between. This CDR3 has 15 residues. The CDR3 spells CASSLLPGAKNIQYF. The CDR3, as DNA: TGCGCCAGCAGTCTTCTTCCCGGGGCCAAAAACATTCAGTACTTC.

This clonotype was detected only a few times. In nucleotides, the CDR3 is TGTGCCAGCAGTGAAGCGGCCCGGGACCAGGAGCAGTTCTTC. Its translation: CASSEAARDQEQFF. V gene TRBV2 combines with J gene TRBJ2-1; either TRBD1 or TRBD2 may supply D (5 bases each). Germline V gives CDR1 SNHLY, CDR2 FYNNEI. The CDR3 spans 14 residues. Trimming stripped 0 bases from V and 10 bases from J, with 13 bases between.

This clonotype was observed many times. CDR3 residues: CASSPTGTQETQYF. In DNA, the CDR3 is TGCGCCAGCAGCCCAACAGGGACCCAAGAGACCCAGTACTTC. V is TRBV5-1 and J is TRBJ2-5; TRBD1 might be the D (6 bases). The germline V gene encodes CDR1 SGHRS and CDR2 YFSETQ. V lost 4 bases and J lost 1, with 11 bases in between. The CDR3 covers 14 residues.

This clonotype was seen a few times. The rearrangement joins TRBV20-1 to TRBJ1-5, with D maybe TRBD1 (5 bases). Germline loops: CDR1 DFQATT, CDR2 SNEGSKA (reference sequence). CDR3 length equals 13 residues. Between the trimmed V and J ends, which lost 3 bases and 5 bases, there was a span of 11 bases. The CDR3 region has the DNA TGCAGTGCTAGCGCGGGGGGAGATCAGCCCCAGCATTTT. This codes for CSASAGGDQPQHF.

This clonotype was counted a few times. The J gene is TRBJ2-1, the V gene TRBV7-2; D unclear. V was shortened by 1 base and J by 9 bases, with 10 bases between the two germline ends. This CDR3 has 13 residues. Per the germline V gene, CDR1 is SGHTA and CDR2 is FQGNSA. The CDR3 DNA sequence: TGTGCCAGCAGCTTAGGCCTAGGTGGTGAGCAGTTCTTC. Translated: CASSLGLGGEQFF.

This rearrangement joins TRBV7-2 to TRBJ2-7; TRBD1 is a possible D gene (5 bases). CDR1 SGHTA and CDR2 FQGNSA come from the germline V gene. Trimming stripped 0 bases from V and 4 bases from J, with 13 bases between. The CDR3 is made up of 15 amino acids. The CDR3 protein is CASSLARDRVYEQYF. For the CDR3, the DNA is TGTGCCAGCAGCTTAGCCCGCGACAGAGTATACGAGCAGTACTTC.

The CDR3 sequence is CASNRGLAGAGSYNEQFF. In DNA form, the CDR3 reads TGTGCCAGTAACCGAGGACTAGCGGGAGCGGGATCCTACAATGAGCAGTTCTTC. The chain links TRBV19 to TRBJ2-1; 13 positions agree with TRBD2. CDR3 length: 18 residues. Losses at the gene ends were 7 bases for V and 1 base for J; bases not matched to a gene: 10. Germline CDR1 is LNHDA and CDR2 is SQIVND (reference sequence).

This chain links TRBV18 with TRBJ1-6, with D possibly TRBD1 on 5 matching bases. The CDR3 extends over 14 amino acids. Germline assignment: CDR1 KGHSH and CDR2 LQKENI. V dropped 3 bases and J dropped 6 bases, with 9 bases sitting between them. CDR3: CASSPGGGNSPLHF. The CDR3 DNA sequence: TGTGCCAGCTCACCGGGGGGAGGTAATTCACCCCTCCACTTT.

V is TRBV5-5 and J is TRBJ2-7; D could derive from TRBD1 or TRBD2 (6 bases each). V was shortened by 2 bases and J by 5 bases, with 17 bases between the two germline ends. This CDR3 comprises 15 residues. CDR1 is SGHKS and CDR2 is YYEKEE in the germline V gene (reference sequence). CDR3 DNA: TGTGCCAGCAGCTTATTCCGGGACGGGGGCCACGAGCAGTACTTC. This gives the protein CASSLFRDGGHEQYF.